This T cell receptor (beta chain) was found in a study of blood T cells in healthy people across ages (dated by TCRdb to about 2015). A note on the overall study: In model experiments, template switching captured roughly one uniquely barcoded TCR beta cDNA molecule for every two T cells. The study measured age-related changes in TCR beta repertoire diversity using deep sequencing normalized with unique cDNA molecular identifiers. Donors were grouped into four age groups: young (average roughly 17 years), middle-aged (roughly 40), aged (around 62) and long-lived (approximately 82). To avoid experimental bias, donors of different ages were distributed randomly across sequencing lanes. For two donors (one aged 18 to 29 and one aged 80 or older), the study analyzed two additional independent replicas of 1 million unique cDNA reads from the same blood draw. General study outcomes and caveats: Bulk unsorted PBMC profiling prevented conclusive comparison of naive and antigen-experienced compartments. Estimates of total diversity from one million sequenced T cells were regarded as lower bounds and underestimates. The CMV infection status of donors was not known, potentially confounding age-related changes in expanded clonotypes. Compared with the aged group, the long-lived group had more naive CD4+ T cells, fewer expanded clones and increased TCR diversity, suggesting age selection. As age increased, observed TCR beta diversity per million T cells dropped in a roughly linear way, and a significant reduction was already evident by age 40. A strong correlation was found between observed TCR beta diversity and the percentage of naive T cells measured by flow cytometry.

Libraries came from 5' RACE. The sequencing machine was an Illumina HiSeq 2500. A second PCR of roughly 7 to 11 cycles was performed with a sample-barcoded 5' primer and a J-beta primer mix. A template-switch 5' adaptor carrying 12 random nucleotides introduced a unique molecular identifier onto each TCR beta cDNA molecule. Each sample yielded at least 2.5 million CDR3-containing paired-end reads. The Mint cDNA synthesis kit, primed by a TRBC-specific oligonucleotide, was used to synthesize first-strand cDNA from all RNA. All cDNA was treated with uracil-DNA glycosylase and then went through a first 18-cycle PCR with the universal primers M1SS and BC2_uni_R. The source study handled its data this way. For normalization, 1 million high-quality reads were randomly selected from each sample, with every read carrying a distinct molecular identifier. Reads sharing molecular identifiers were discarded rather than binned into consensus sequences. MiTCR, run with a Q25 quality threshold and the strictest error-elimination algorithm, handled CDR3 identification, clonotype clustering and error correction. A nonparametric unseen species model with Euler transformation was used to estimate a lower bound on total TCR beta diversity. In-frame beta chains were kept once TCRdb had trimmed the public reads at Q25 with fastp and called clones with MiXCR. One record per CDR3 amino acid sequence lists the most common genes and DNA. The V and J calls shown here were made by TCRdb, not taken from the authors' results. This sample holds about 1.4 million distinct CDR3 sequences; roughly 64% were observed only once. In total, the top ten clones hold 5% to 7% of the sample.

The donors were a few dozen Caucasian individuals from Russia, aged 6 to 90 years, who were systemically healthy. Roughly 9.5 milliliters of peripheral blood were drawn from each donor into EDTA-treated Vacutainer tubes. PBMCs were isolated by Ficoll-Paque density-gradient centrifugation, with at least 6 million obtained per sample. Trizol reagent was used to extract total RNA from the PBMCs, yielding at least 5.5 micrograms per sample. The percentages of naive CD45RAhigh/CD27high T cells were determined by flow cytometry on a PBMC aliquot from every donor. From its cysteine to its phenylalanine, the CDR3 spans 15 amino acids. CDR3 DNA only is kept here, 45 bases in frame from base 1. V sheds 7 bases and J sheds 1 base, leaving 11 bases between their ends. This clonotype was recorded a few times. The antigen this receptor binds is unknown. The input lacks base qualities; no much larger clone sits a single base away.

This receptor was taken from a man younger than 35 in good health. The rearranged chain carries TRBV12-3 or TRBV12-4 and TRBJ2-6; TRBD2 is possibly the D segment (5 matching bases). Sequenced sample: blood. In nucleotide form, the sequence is TGTGCCAGCAACCTCCCGGGGTCTGGGGCCAACGTCCTGACTTTC. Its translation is CASNLPGSGANVLTF.